A single sample gave rise to the 30 T cell receptor beta chains below, sequenced in a study of T cell clusters in autoimmune cytopenias (dated by TCRdb to between 2018 and 2020). Sequencing took place on an Illumina MiSeq. Multiplex PCR with a touch-down protocol amplified TRB rearrangements, with the TRB-A and TRB-B primer pools combined in a single tube. TCRdb reanalyzed the reads, keeping one entry per CDR3 protein sequence and omitting DNA. The sample's clone listing holds about 6,300 distinct CDR3 sequences. In total, the top ten clones hold roughly 8% of the sample. Each sample's TRB amplification started from roughly 260 ng of peripheral blood genomic DNA, which corresponds to 35,000 to 40,000 genome equivalents. These same data were also listed under a study on T cell repertoires in aging, cancer and after chemotherapy.

Material for sequencing was peripheral blood. The source of these receptors is a human donor in good health.

The chain couples TRBV7-6 to TRBJ2-5; TCRdb calls TRBD1, which cannot be checked without DNA. The CDR3 has 17 residues. From germline, CDR1 is SGHVS and CDR2 FNYEAQ. The chain's CDR3 is CASSFPLDGGAWETQYF.

The V gene is TRBV5-6, the J gene TRBJ2-7. CDR3 length: 12 residues. From germline, CDR1 is SGHDT and CDR2 YYEEEE. The CDR3 reads CASSLSTYEQYF.

This clonotype registers medium-sized by frequency. This chain links TRBV5-6 with TRBJ1-1; TCRdb selects TRBD1, and the lack of DNA leaves this call unchecked. This CDR3 is 15 amino acids long. Germline loops: CDR1 SGHDT, CDR2 YYEEEE. CDR3 in amino acids: CASTTTGDRVAEAFF. Variable domain in full (rest from reference TRBV5-6 and TRBJ1-1): DAGVTQSPTHLIKTRGQQVTLRCSPKSGHDTVSWYQQALGQGPQFIFQYYEEEERQRGNFPDRFSGHQFPNYSSELNVNALLLGDSALYLCASTTTGDRVAEAFFGQGTRLTVV.

J is TRBJ1-4 and V is TRBV12-3 or TRBV12-4; TCRdb lists TRBD1, though no DNA is available to test this call. This CDR3 comprises 17 residues. CDR3 amino acids: CASSLRGAGKTNEKLFF.

This chain links TRBV5-5 with TRBJ1-1. The germline gives CDR1 SGHKS, CDR2 YYEKEE (reference sequence). The CDR3 has 12 amino acids. CDR3 sequence: CASSFLVSEAFF.

V usage is TRBV18 and J usage is TRBJ2-6; TCRdb picks TRBD1, but there is no DNA to check that call. The germline V gene encodes CDR1 KGHSH and CDR2 LQKENI. This CDR3 has 16 residues. CDR3 protein: CASSLRGDSGANVLTF.

This clonotype is labeled medium-sized (0.01 to 0.1%) based on frequency. The chain employs TRBV19 and TRBJ2-3; TCRdb designates TRBD1, a call that cannot be tested without DNA. The CDR3 totals 14 residues. Germline lookup yields CDR1 LNHDA and CDR2 SQIVND (reference sequence). This CDR3 is CASSRQGATDTQYF.

The chain recombines TRBV12-3 or TRBV12-4 with TRBJ1-2; TCRdb returns TRBD1, unconfirmable since there is no DNA. This CDR3 contains 14 residues. The CDR3 loop reads CASSLARAGYGYTF.

Measured by frequency, this clonotype is medium-sized. The chain is built from TRBV6-5 and TRBJ2-5; TCRdb gives TRBD1 as the D gene, but with no DNA this cannot be confirmed. Germline lookup yields CDR1 MNHEY and CDR2 SVGAGI. There are 16 residues in the CDR3. This chain's CDR3 is CASSHTPDSRLETQYF.

The chain uses TRBV12-3 or TRBV12-4 and TRBJ1-2. There are 13 residues in the CDR3. Here the CDR3 reads CASTRTDGYGYTF.

According to its frequency, this clonotype is medium-sized (0.01 to 0.1%). The chain employs TRBV11-3 and TRBJ2-7. The CDR3 covers 12 residues. From germline, CDR1 is SGHNT and CDR2 YENEEA. This chain's CDR3 is CASSLVPYEQYF. Looking up the rest from reference TRBV11-3 and TRBJ2-7 gives the full variable domain: EAGVVQSPRYKIIEKKQPVAFWCNPISGHNTLYWYLQNLGQGPELLIRYENEEAVDDSQLPKDRFSAERLKGVDSTLKIQPAELGDSAVYLCASSLVPYEQYFGPGTRLTVT.

The V and J genes are TRBV12-3 or TRBV12-4 and TRBJ2-2; TCRdb calls TRBD1, which cannot be checked without DNA. The CDR3 has 14 amino acids. CDR3 loop: CASIGTGVTGELFF.

This chain connects TRBV10-3 to TRBJ2-7; with no DNA, the TCRdb D assignment of TRBD1 cannot be verified. The CDR3 totals 14 residues. Looked up from germline, CDR1 is ENHRY and CDR2 is SYGVKD. The CDR3 is CAISPGQGAQEQYF.

The chain couples TRBV7-2 to TRBJ2-5; no DNA is available, so the TRBD2 call from TCRdb remains unchecked. Germline V gives CDR1 SGHTA, CDR2 FQGNSA. This CDR3 has 14 residues. CDR3 sequence reads: CASSLRGGHETQYF.

The chain has TRBV6-5 and TRBJ2-3. Looked up from germline, CDR1 is MNHEY and CDR2 is SVGAGI. The CDR3 spans 15 residues. The CDR3 spells CASSLQGRSTDTQYF.

The chain has TRBV5-5 and TRBJ1-2; the D call from TCRdb, TRBD1, cannot be confirmed without DNA. This CDR3 is built from 18 residues. CDR1 and CDR2 from the germline V gene are SGHKS and YYEKEE (reference sequence). The CDR3 sequence: CASSFLPLRGQGDNGYTF.

Frequency places this clonotype as medium-sized. The chain employs TRBV29-1 and TRBJ1-2. Germline lookup yields CDR1 SQVTM and CDR2 ANQGSEA. CDR3 length equals 14 residues. CDR3 in amino acids: CSVPAQNSLNGYTF.

In terms of frequency, this clonotype is medium-sized. The chain combines TRBV29-1 with TRBJ2-3. The CDR3 extends over 11 amino acids. The germline CDR1 and CDR2 sequences are SQVTM and ANQGSEA. This CDR3 reads CSVDRWDTQYF.

The chain combines TRBV11-2 with TRBJ2-1; TCRdb's D gene call, TRBD1, goes unchecked for lack of DNA. CDR1 SGHAT and CDR2 FQNNGV come from the germline V gene. The CDR3 totals 18 residues. The CDR3 region is CASSLALAGTGPNNEQFF.

The CDR3 is CASSIRTASGNTIYF. This chain links TRBV19 with TRBJ1-3. Germline CDR1 reads LNHDA; CDR2 reads SQIVND (reference sequence). This CDR3 spans 15 amino acids.

The chain couples TRBV18 to TRBJ2-7. This CDR3 comprises 13 residues. Germline V CDR1 and CDR2: KGHSH, LQKENI. CDR3 sequence reads: CASSYGLDTEQYF.

The rearrangement joins TRBV6-5 to TRBJ2-7; TCRdb's assignment of TRBD1 cannot be checked, as there is no DNA. Germline-derived CDR1 and CDR2 are MNHEY and SVGAGI. The CDR3 contains 15 residues. CDR3 sequence: CASSRGGQGAYEQYF.

By frequency, this clonotype registers medium-sized. CDR3 residues: CSVEIGSDSSYEQYF. This chain joins TRBV29-1 and TRBJ2-7; TCRdb calls TRBD1, which cannot be checked without DNA. The CDR3 loop spans 15 amino acids. CDR1 is SQVTM and CDR2 is ANQGSEA in the germline V gene.

Frequency places this clonotype as medium-sized. V is TRBV11-3 and J is TRBJ2-1. Germline CDR1 is SGHNT and CDR2 is YENEEA. The CDR3 is made up of 12 amino acids. The CDR3 spells CASSMTYNEQFF.

The chain has TRBV12-3 or TRBV12-4 and TRBJ2-7. The CDR3 covers 13 residues. The chain's CDR3 is CASSLRSSYEQYF.

The V call is TRBV12-3 or TRBV12-4, the J call TRBJ2-5; TCRdb proposes TRBD1, but this gene call is untestable without DNA. This CDR3 comprises 15 residues. The CDR3 sequence is CASSSFKDRQETQYF.

CDR3 region: CASSHARGGGGGNEQFF. The chain employs TRBV12-3 or TRBV12-4 and TRBJ2-1; absent DNA, TCRdb's TRBD1 call cannot be checked. The CDR3 is made up of 17 amino acids.

This clonotype is called medium-sized based on its frequency. This chain links TRBV19 with TRBJ2-2; with no DNA, the TCRdb D assignment of TRBD1 cannot be verified. Germline V lookup: CDR1 LNHDA, CDR2 SQIVND (reference sequence). CDR3 size: 15 residues. CDR3 region: CASRSGQEITGELFF.

The gene calls are TRBV5-4 and TRBJ2-7; the D call from TCRdb, TRBD1, cannot be confirmed without DNA. CDR3 length: 15 amino acids. The germline gives CDR1 SGHNT, CDR2 YYREEE (reference sequence). The CDR3 protein is CASSTKKAGLDEQYF. The full variable domain, in which reference TRBV5-4 and TRBJ2-7 provide the parts outside the CDR3, is ETGVTQSPTHLIKTRGQQVTLRCSSQSGHNTVSWYQQALGQGPQFIFQYYREEENGRGNFPPRFSGLQFPNYSSELNVNALELDDSALYLCASSTKKAGLDEQYFGPGTRLTVT.

J is TRBJ1-5 and V is TRBV14; the TCRdb D gene call, TRBD1, has no DNA to confirm it. Germline V gene sequence: CDR1 SGHDN, CDR2 FVKESK. This CDR3 is 13 amino acids long. The CDR3 here is CASSRTGFQPQHF.